This entry is about one T cell receptor (beta chain). Its antigen is unknown. The CDR3 is made up of 12 amino acids. Germline V gives CDR1 SNHLY, CDR2 FYNNEI. J lost 4 bases, V lost 7 bases, and 4 bases had no gene match. The data belong to a study of shared clonotypes between healthy human individuals. Findings and limits, study-wide: Only blood was sampled; tissue repertoires likely differ.

TCRdb's copy holds only in-frame clones and misses some; the assay was immunoSEQ multiplex PCR. The profile shows a few hundred thousand clones, around 81% of them singletons. The sample comprised PBMCs. This chain uses TRBV2 with TRBJ2-7; 7 nucleotides line up with TRBD1. The receptor was derived from a woman aged 40 to 50 in good health. Some clones in this sample may be carry-over from other donors' samples. The CDR3 DNA sequence: TGTGCCAGCACCAAGGGGGCATACGAGCAGTACTTC. Protein: CASTKGAYEQYF.